This TCR beta chain was obtained from a study of T cell repertoires in cytomegalovirus infection. The CDR3 length is 19 residues. Trimming shortened V by 3 bases and J by 0 bases, and 21 bases separated the two germline ends. The V gene's germline CDR1 is MNHNY and CDR2 SVGAGI (reference sequence). TCRdb re-analysed the reads in MiXCR, keeping a single row per CDR3 protein. This sample has approximately 590,000 distinct CDR3 sequences, with 40% found just once. Of note for this clonotype: Its antigen is not identified.

The material was cultured PBMCs, obtained from culture after CMV antigen stimulation. This TCR derives from a human donor in good health (CMV status not recorded). Some clones in this sample may be carry-over from other donors' samples. The rearrangement joins TRBV6-6 to TRBJ1-5; D remains unclear. The CDR3 sequence is CASSYEIGGSGNSNQPQHF. CDR3 coding DNA: TGTGCCAGCAGTTATGAGATTGGAGGAAGTGGTAATAGCAATCAGCCCCAGCATTTT.